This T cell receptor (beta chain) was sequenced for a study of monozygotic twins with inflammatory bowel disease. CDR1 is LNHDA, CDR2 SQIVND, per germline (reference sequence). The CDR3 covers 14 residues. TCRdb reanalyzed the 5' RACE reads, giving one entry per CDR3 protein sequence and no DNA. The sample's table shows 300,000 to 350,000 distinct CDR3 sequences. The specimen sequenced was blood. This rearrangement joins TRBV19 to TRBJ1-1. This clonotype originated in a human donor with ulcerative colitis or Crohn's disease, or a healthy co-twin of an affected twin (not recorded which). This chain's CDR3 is CASSTRTVNTEAFF.